What follows is one TCR beta chain and its context. Its antigen is unknown. The CDR3 runs 15 residues. The V gene's germline CDR1 is SGHKS and CDR2 YYEKEE (reference sequence). The TRB cDNA libraries were prepared by 5' RACE with UMI labels. From its re-call of the 5' RACE reads, TCRdb lists each CDR3 protein once, without DNA. This sample's clone table lists over 100,000 distinct CDR3 sequences. This sample was included in a study of CXCR3-negative and CXCR3-positive naive CD8 T cells. Whole-study results and caveats: Both naive subsets showed comparably high diversity, and memory CD8+ cells showed much lower diversity. The study found more hydrophobic TRB CDR3s in CXCR3-positive naive cells than in CXCR3-negative naive cells.

The V call is TRBV5-5, the J call TRBJ1-1; TCRdb's assignment of TRBD1 cannot be checked, as there is no DNA. The source of this sequence is a human donor in good health. Some clones in this sample may be carry-over from other donors' samples. Specimen: naive CXCR3+ CD8+ T cells from blood. Subset indicated: CD45RO-CCR7+CD27+CD95- naive CD8+ T cells expressing CXCR3 (TNR3+). CDR3 amino acids: CASSAKGGTYTEAFF.